The TCR beta chain described here comes from a study of T cell repertoires in cytomegalovirus infection. Study details: Indications of both CMV infection and matching HLA type were provided by public TCR beta signatures. Whole-study results and caveats: Clonotype analysis showed dominance of the ex vivo response by HLA-C-restricted CMV-specific TCR beta clonotypes. The study identified carriers of CMV plus the relevant HLA from cumulative public TCR beta family frequency.

This clonotype was recorded many times. What it recognizes is unknown. TCRdb processed the reads anew with MiXCR; each CDR3 protein has one entry. Of approximately 110,000 distinct CDR3 sequences in the sample, roughly a tenth were seen once. The CDR3 spans 16 residues. V was clipped by 3 bases and J by 3 bases; unmatched bases: 7. This chain connects TRBV12-3 or TRBV12-4 to TRBJ2-5, with 10 positions matching TRBD2. Sequencing input: PBMCs, sequenced either directly or after in vitro stimulation (not recorded which). The clonotype comes from a human donor in good health (CMV status not recorded). Some clones in this sample may be carry-over from other donors' samples. The CDR3 bases are TGTGCCAGCAGTTTTCTCAGCGGGAGGGGAGAAGAGACCCAGTACTTC. This sequence encodes CASSFLSGRGEETQYF.